A single sample gave rise to the 12 T cell receptor beta chains below, sequenced in a study of T cell responses to AZD1222 COVID-19 vaccine. The assay was immunoSEQ multiplex PCR, and TCRdb's table has in-frame clones only and misses some. The sample yields about 39,000 clones, 88% seen once. Sample: peripheral blood, taken 28 days after the second dose of the MenACWY control vaccine. The source is an adult who received the MenACWY meningococcal vaccine as a control.

The chain employs TRBV5-1 and TRBJ2-1; TRBD2 matches 11 bases. CDR1 SGHRS and CDR2 YFSETQ come from the germline V gene. J lost 6 bases, V lost 0 bases, and 17 bases had no gene match. CDR3 length equals 20 residues. CDR3 nucleotide sequence: TGCGCCAGCAGCTTGGCCCACGCCATCCCGACTAGCGGGAACTCCAATGAGCAGTTCTTC. It codes for CASSLAHAIPTSGNSNEQFF.

J is TRBJ1-1 and V is TRBV6-4; D is unresolved. The length of the CDR3 is 14 residues. The V and J ends lost 3 bases and 3 bases respectively, with 11 bases between them. The V gene's germline CDR1 is MRHNA and CDR2 SNTAGT. The CDR3 is CASSEKGEDTEAFF. CDR3 nucleotide sequence: TGTGCCAGCAGTGAAAAGGGAGAGGACACTGAAGCTTTCTTT.

The chain is built from TRBV30 and TRBJ2-7; 12 bases fit TRBD2. The CDR3 consists of 15 residues. Looked up from germline, CDR1 is GTSNPN and CDR2 is SVGIG (reference sequence). Trimming removed 0 bases from V and 3 bases from J; junction bases left unmatched: 3. CDR3 protein: CAWSVLTSGSYEQYF. CDR3 in DNA: TGTGCCTGGAGTGTGTTGACTAGCGGGAGCTACGAGCAGTACTTC.

V gene TRBV28 combines with J gene TRBJ1-2, with TRBD1 matching over 8 bases. The V segment lost 6 bases and the J segment 7 bases; nucleotides outside the gene matches: 10. The CDR3 contains 14 residues. Germline V gene sequence: CDR1 MDHEN, CDR2 SYDVKM. CDR3 region: CASSTGQGETGYTF. The CDR3 nucleotides read TGTGCCAGCAGCACCGGACAGGGTGAGACTGGCTACACCTTC.

V usage is TRBV18 and J usage is TRBJ2-1; TRBD1 is a possible D gene (6 bases). Germline V lookup: CDR1 KGHSH, CDR2 LQKENI. The CDR3 sequence is 14 residues long. Trimming left V 6 bases short and J 2 bases short, with 11 bases between. The CDR3 loop is CASSPGQTYNEQFF. The CDR3 nucleotides are TGTGCCAGCTCCCCTGGACAGACCTACAATGAGCAGTTCTTC.

The CDR3 sequence is CASSFGQGGYSNQPQHF. The CDR3 DNA sequence: TGTGCCAGCAGCTTCGGGCAGGGGGGCTATAGCAATCAGCCCCAGCATTTT. This chain links TRBV28 with TRBJ1-5; 7 positions agree with TRBD1. The CDR3 has 17 amino acids. Germline V gene sequence: CDR1 MDHEN, CDR2 SYDVKM. V shed 6 bases, J shed 0 bases, and the junction held 11 bases outside the gene matches.

This chain uses TRBV5-6 with TRBJ2-7, with a tentative D call TRBD2 (6 bases). In germline, CDR1 is SGHDT, CDR2 YYEEEE. CDR3 length: 16 amino acids. Trimming took off 4 bases at V and 0 bases at J, with 17 bases between the two ends. DNA for the CDR3: TGTGCCAGCAGCCCCGGGAGCCCGGGTCCCTCCTACGAGCAGTACTTC. This translates into CASSPGSPGPSYEQYF.

The chain has TRBV6-5 and TRBJ2-1; 10 bases line up with TRBD2. CDR1 is MNHEY and CDR2 is SVGAGI in the germline V gene. J lost 9 bases, V lost 5 bases, and 10 bases had no gene match. This CDR3 region has 15 residues. DNA of the CDR3: TGTGCCAGCAGTCCCTCTAGCGGGAGCCCGCGTGAGCAGTTCTTC. Translated: CASSPSSGSPREQFF.

This clone was found once. The genes are TRBV10-2 and TRBJ2-4; 7 bases agree with TRBD1. Trimming took 2 bases from V and 4 from J; bases not matched to a gene: 14. CDR1 is WSHSY, CDR2 SAAADI, per germline. The CDR3 extends over 18 amino acids. In nucleotides, the CDR3 is TGCGCCAGCAGTGAGATACAGGGGATTACCTTTGGGAAAAACATTCAGTACTTC. Amino acid sequence: CASSEIQGITFGKNIQYF.

This clone was detected only a few times. The rearrangement joins TRBV29-1 to TRBJ2-7; D uncertain. The length of the CDR3 is 11 residues. Trimming took 3 bases from V and 10 from J, leaving 13 bases between them. The germline gives CDR1 SQVTM, CDR2 ANQGSEA. The chain's CDR3 is CSVEGRARQYF. The CDR3 region has the DNA TGCAGCGTTGAGGGTCGGGCCCGCCAGTACTTC.

The chain links TRBV7-9 to TRBJ2-2; 9 bases fit TRBD1. V shed 5 bases, J shed 4 bases, and the junction held 5 bases outside the gene matches. Germline CDR1 reads SEHNR; CDR2 reads FQNEAQ (reference sequence). The CDR3 contains 15 residues. CDR3 protein: CASSTRQGGTGELFF. CDR3 coding DNA: TGTGCCAGCAGCACGAGACAGGGGGGCACCGGGGAGCTGTTTTTT.

The chain uses TRBV3-1 (or the pseudogene TRBV3-2) and TRBJ2-2, with 11 bases matching TRBD2. There are 17 residues in the CDR3. Looked up from germline, CDR1 is LGHDT and CDR2 is YNNKEL (reference sequence). V was clipped by 4 bases and J by 6 bases; unmatched bases: 10. The CDR3 DNA follows: TGTGCCAGCAGCCCGAAGGTAGCGGGAGGGCCCCCCGGGGAGCTGTTTTTT. It codes for CASSPKVAGGPPGELFF.